A selection of T cell receptor beta chains follows, all from one sample in a study of blood T cell repertoires in COVID-19. The protocol was immunoSEQ multiplex PCR, while the TCRdb copy is restricted to in-frame clones and leaves out a portion. The sample lists roughly 200,000 clones; approximately 89% were seen once. Source material: PBMCs or T cells enriched from blood (not recorded which). The receptors derive from a woman aged 40 to 55 with acute COVID-19. Both conserved end residues are part of each CDR3. A D gene is named only where the DNA matches it firmly.

TGTGCCAGCAGAAAAGCGGGACAGGGAACCTATGGCTACACCTTC CASRKAGQGTYGYTF 15 TRBJ1-2 TRBV2 TRBD1
TGTGCCAGCAGCCCCTCTGAGTACGGGGGGCTCCCTAGCACAGATACGCAGTATTTT CASSPSEYGGLPSTDTQYF 19 TRBJ2-3 TRBV3-1/TRBV3-2 .
TGCAGCGTTGAAGACCTACCGGGACAGGGTCGCGCGGATGGCTCCTACGAGCAGTACTTC CSVEDLPGQGRADGSYEQYF 20 TRBJ2-7 TRBV29-1 TRBD1
TGTGCCTGGAGTTACCGGGACTGGCAAGAGACCCAGTACTTC CAWSYRDWQETQYF 14 TRBJ2-5 TRBV30 .
TGCAGCGGCATCAGGGGAATAGGTGAAGCTTTCTTT CSGIRGIGEAFF 12 TRBJ1-1 TRBV29-1 .
TGTGCCAGCAGCCAAGGATCATTTCCGGGACTAGCGGGGGGGAAGACGGGTACAGATACGCAGTATTTT CASSQGSFPGLAGGKTGTDTQYF 23 TRBJ2-3 TRBV3-1/TRBV3-2 TRBD2
TGTGCCTGGAGTTACTCAGGGGTGTTGACTGAAGCTTTCTTT CAWSYSGVLTEAFF 14 TRBJ1-1 TRBV30 .
TGTGCCAGCAGCCAAGACAGGAGGGAAAGCAATCAGCCCCAGCATTTT CASSQDRRESNQPQHF 16 TRBJ1-5 TRBV14 .
TGTGCCAGCAGACGGACAGACGCAACTAATGAAAAACTGTTTTTT CASRRTDATNEKLFF 15 TRBJ1-4 TRBV2 .
TGTGCCAGTAAGTCTAGCTGGTCCACAGATACGCAGTATTTT CASKSSWSTDTQYF 14 TRBJ2-3 TRBV19 .
TGCGCCAGCAGCCGCACAGGGACTACGAATGAAAAACTGTTTTTT CASSRTGTTNEKLFF 15 TRBJ1-4 TRBV4-1 .
TGTGCCAGCGACGACGGGACAGGGACCATGAACACTGAAGCTTTCTTT CASDDGTGTMNTEAFF 16 TRBJ1-1 TRBV2 TRBD1
TGTGCCAGCAGTGGACGGACAGGGGGCTACGAGCAGTACTTC CASSGRTGGYEQYF 14 TRBJ2-7 TRBV25-1 TRBD1